This T cell receptor (beta chain) emerged from a study of human T cells and chemical hapten exposure. Turning to the study itself: TCR yields per sample varied mostly from small pooled library volume differences.

Study outcomes and limitations: Significantly more large CDR3 similarity clusters arose among expanded TCRs than among controls. PT1 expanded TCR counts correlated positively with patch test score.

Time point of the sample: pre-sensitization, week 0. Treatment given: therapeutic diphenylcyclopropenone sensitization with weekly scalp DPC. Alopecia patients deemed DPC-suitable, aged 18 to 70, excluding pregnancy. In TCRdb, the RACE reads were re-called with MiXCR into one record per CDR3 protein. The sample holds over 85,000 distinct CDR3 sequences; about a tenth are singletons and the top ten take approximately 3.3%. This clonotype was counted between two and nine times. Antigen unknown. This CDR3 contains 16 residues. V gave up 5 bases and J gave up 0 bases, with 14 bases separating them. V and J are TRBV12-3 or TRBV12-4 and TRBJ1-5, with D perhaps matching TRBD1 (6 bases). Sequencing was performed on whole blood, taken in connection with sensitization to the hapten diphenylcyclopropenone (DPC). The TCR comes from a woman aged 60-75 years with alopecia areata. Some clones in this sample may be carry-over from other donors' samples. CDR3 protein: CASSRQGQYSNQPQHF. The CDR3 DNA reads as TGTGCCAGCAGTAGGCAGGGGCAGTATAGCAATCAGCCCCAGCATTTT.